This T cell receptor beta chain appears in the sequencing data of a study of blood T cell repertoires in COVID-19. As for the study in general: T cells, B-cell-depleted T cells, or PBMCs supplied cDNA or gDNA.

Per germline, CDR1 LNHDA and CDR2 SQIVND (reference sequence). This CDR3 spans 17 amino acids. V shed 4 bases and J 12 bases; nucleotides not matched to a gene: 21. Only in-frame clones appear in the TCRdb table, and some are missing; sequencing was by immunoSEQ multiplex PCR. The table records some 350,000 clones, 88% of them present only once. All recovered Cohort 3 donors got two negative PCRs, got clearance, or saw symptom resolution. The source material was PBMCs or T cells enriched from blood (not recorded which). This chain joins TRBV19 and TRBJ2-1, with 7 bases matching TRBD1. The clonotype was recovered from a man aged 25 to 40 who had recovered from COVID-19. Written as DNA, the CDR3 is TGTGCCAGTAGTAGAACCCTCCGAGACAGGGAAAAAAGTTCGCAGTTCTTC. Translation gives CASSRTLRDREKSSQFF. The full variable domain, in which reference TRBV19 and TRBJ2-1 provide the parts outside the CDR3, is DGGITQSPKYLFRKEGQNVTLSCEQNLNHDAMYWYRQDPGQGLRLIYYSQIVNDFQKGDIAEGYSVSREKKESFPLTVTSAQKNPTAFYLCASSRTLRDREKSSQFFGPGTRLTVL.